A single sample is the source of the 11 T cell receptor beta chains below, sequenced in a study of cytomegalovirus exposure and HLA in healthy donors. This PCR relied on a set of 60 Vbeta primers and 13 Jbeta primers. Clones were read by immunoSEQ multiplex PCR, and TCRdb kept only the in-frame ones, dropping some. Altogether roughly 190,000 clones are present, 60% to 80% being singletons, with the ten largest covering over 2%. The sequencing input was PBMCs. The receptors come from a woman aged 30 to 39 in good health and CMV-seropositive.

The chain employs TRBV6-1 and TRBJ1-1; D not resolved. CDR3 length: 11 amino acids. Germline V gene sequence: CDR1 MNHNS, CDR2 SASEGT. The V end was cut by 4 bases, the J end by 7 bases, with 7 bases between. CDR3 residues: CASSGRYEAFF. The CDR3 DNA is TGTGCCAGCAGTGGTAGATATGAAGCTTTCTTT.

This clone was seen more than once but under ten times. The chain couples TRBV12-2 to TRBJ1-1. TRBV12-2 is described as a pseudogene. The CDR3 runs 16 residues. This CDR3 reads CASRLVTRSTRTEAFF. In nucleotides, the CDR3 is TGTGCAAGTCGCTTAGTTACCCGGAGCACCCGAACTGAAGCTTTCTTT.

The V and J genes are TRBV9 and TRBJ1-4, with 12 bases fitting TRBD1. Germline V gene data show CDR1 as SGDLS and CDR2 as YYNGEE. This CDR3 is 14 amino acids long. The J segment lost 8 bases and the V segment lost 4 bases, leaving 3 bases of the junction unmatched. This CDR3 reads CASSLGTGGEKLFF. In DNA, the CDR3 is TGTGCCAGCAGCTTAGGGACAGGGGGCGAAAAACTGTTTTTT. The entire variable domain, with the rest obtained from reference TRBV9 and TRBJ1-4, is as follows: DSGVTQTPKHLITATGQRVTLRCSPRSGDLSVYWYQQSLDQGLQFLIQYYNGEERAKGNILERFSAQQFPDLHSELNLSSLELGDSALYFCASSLGTGGEKLFFGSGTQLSVL.

This clone occurred a few times. The junction shows a germline mismatch at one end, possibly a read error. The rearrangement links TRBV7-7 to TRBJ2-1, with no clear D. CDR3 length equals 15 residues. Germline assignment: CDR1 SSHAT and CDR2 FNYEAQ (reference sequence). CDR3 region: CASSQDSSSYNEQFF. DNA of the CDR3: TGTGCTAGCAGCCAAGACTCGAGCTCCTACAATGAGCAGTTCTTC. The variable domain in full, with the rest retrieved from reference TRBV7-7 and TRBJ2-1, is GAGVSQSPRYKVTKRGQDVTLRCDPISSHATLYWYQQALGQGPEFLTYFNYEAQPDKSGLPSDRFSAERPEGSISTLTIQRTEQRDSAMYRCASSQDSSSYNEQFFGPGTRLTVL.

The gene calls are TRBV29-1 and TRBJ2-1; 10 bases line up with TRBD2. Germline V lookup: CDR1 SQVTM, CDR2 ANQGSEA. V was clipped by 7 bases and J by 8 bases; unmatched bases: 11. The CDR3 sequence is 14 residues long. The CDR3 sequence: CSGWASGGQDEQFF. CDR3 sequence (DNA): TGCAGCGGATGGGCTAGCGGGGGCCAGGATGAGCAGTTCTTC.

This clone was recorded once. The chain joins TRBV11-3 to TRBJ1-2; D gene unclear. Germline values: CDR1 SGHNT, CDR2 YENEEA. V lost 4 bases, J lost 2 bases, and 8 bases lay in between. CDR3 size: 13 residues. CDR3 protein: CASSSQRNYGYTF. The CDR3 DNA reads as TGTGCCAGCAGCTCACAGAGAAACTATGGCTACACCTTC.

V gene TRBV28 combines with J gene TRBJ2-1; a possible D gene is TRBD2 (6 bases). The CDR3 runs 13 residues. Trimming pared 2 bases from V and 9 bases from J, leaving 11 bases between. Germline V gene data show CDR1 as MDHEN and CDR2 as SYDVKM. CDR3 sequence: CASSLDTGVEQFF. As DNA, the CDR3 is TGTGCCAGCAGTTTAGATACGGGGGTTGAGCAGTTCTTC.

V gene TRBV29-1 combines with J gene TRBJ2-6, with D perhaps matching TRBD1 (5 bases). V lost 6 bases to trimming and J lost 2 bases, with 8 bases between them. The CDR3 loop spans 13 amino acids. CDR1 SQVTM and CDR2 ANQGSEA come from the germline V gene. CDR3 bases: TGCAGCGTCCAGGGCACTGGGGCCAACGTCCTGACTTTC. It codes for CSVQGTGANVLTF.

In the case of this clone: Distinct nucleotide sequences in the sample also encode this CDR3. In DNA form, the CDR3 reads TGTGCCTGGAGTGGAGGGGGCGATCAGCCCCAGCATTTT. Protein sequence: CAWSGGGDQPQHF. The rearrangement uses TRBV30 and TRBJ1-5; 7 nucleotides agree with TRBD1. This CDR3 has 13 residues. CDR1 is GTSNPN and CDR2 is SVGIG in the germline V gene (reference sequence). J was trimmed by 5 bases and V by 1 base; bases with no gene match: 2.

The rearrangement uses TRBV28 and TRBJ1-5, with D possibly matching TRBD1 (5 bases). Trimming pared 6 bases from V and 2 bases from J, leaving 11 bases between. The germline CDR1 and CDR2 sequences are MDHEN and SYDVKM. There are 14 residues in the CDR3. The CDR3 is CASRWTLGNQPQHF. The CDR3, as DNA: TGTGCCAGCAGGTGGACATTGGGCAATCAGCCCCAGCATTTT.

The chain has TRBV28 and TRBJ1-4; D may be TRBD1 (6 bases). Germline V gene data show CDR1 as MDHEN and CDR2 as SYDVKM. The CDR3 length is 14 residues. V shed 6 bases and J shed 8 bases, with 16 bases lying between them. DNA for the CDR3: TGTGCCAGCAGGTCTGGACAGACCTGGGAAAAACTGTTTTTT. It codes for CASRSGQTWEKLFF.